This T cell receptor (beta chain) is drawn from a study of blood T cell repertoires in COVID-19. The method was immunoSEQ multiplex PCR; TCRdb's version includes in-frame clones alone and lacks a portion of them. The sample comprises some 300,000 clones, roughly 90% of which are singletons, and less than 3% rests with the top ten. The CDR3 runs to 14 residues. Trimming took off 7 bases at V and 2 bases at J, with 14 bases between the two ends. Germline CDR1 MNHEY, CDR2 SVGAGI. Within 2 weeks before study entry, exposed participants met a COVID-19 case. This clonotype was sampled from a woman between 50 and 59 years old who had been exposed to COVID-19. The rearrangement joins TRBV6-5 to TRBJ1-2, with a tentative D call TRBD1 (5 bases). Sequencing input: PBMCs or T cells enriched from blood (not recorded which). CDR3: CASTTGSSNYGYTF. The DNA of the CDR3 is TGTGCCAGCACTACAGGCTCCTCCAACTATGGCTACACCTTC.